These 3 T cell receptor beta chains came from one sample sequenced in a study of T-cell reconstitution after alpha-beta-depleted transplantation in children. Using unique molecular identifiers, the investigators prepared the TCRbeta library. MiXCR was run by TCRdb on the PCR reads, yielding one entry per CDR3 protein. This sample has 450,000 to 600,000 distinct CDR3 sequences, with roughly a tenth found just once. The sequences come from PBMCs, collected before TCRalphabeta/CD19-depleted stem cell transplant. These receptor sequences come from a child under 10 years old with inherited bone marrow failure, due to receive a stem cell transplant.

This clonotype was observed at least ten times. The rearrangement links TRBV5-1 to TRBJ2-7; a possible D gene is TRBD1 (6 bases). V lost 2 bases and J 4 bases, leaving 13 bases between the germline ends. CDR1 is SGHRS, CDR2 YFSETQ, per germline. The CDR3 extends over 14 amino acids. The CDR3 DNA sequence: TGCGCCAGCAGCTTTGCAGGGGAGAGGTACGAGCAGTACTTC. This codes for CASSFAGERYEQYF. Combining the CDR3 with reference TRBV5-1 and TRBJ2-7 gives the whole variable domain KAGVTQTPRYLIKTRGQQVTLSCSPISGHRSVSWYQQTPGQGLQFLFEYFSETQRNKGNFPGRFSGRQFSNSRSEMNVSTLELGDSALYLCASSFAGERYEQYFGPGTRLTVT.

The sample holds many counts of this clonotype. This rearrangement joins TRBV18 to TRBJ2-1; 8 nucleotides match TRBD2. This CDR3 comprises 15 residues. The germline V gene encodes CDR1 KGHSH and CDR2 LQKENI. The V segment lost 3 bases and the J segment 9 bases; nucleotides outside the gene matches: 10. Here the CDR3 DNA reads TGTGCCAGCTCACCCGGACTAGCTCCAGCTCCTGAGCAGTTCTTC. Protein: CASSPGLAPAPEQFF.

Worth noting for this clonotype: Given a much more abundant clone one base away, this may be a read error. The V and J genes are TRBV7-9 and TRBJ2-6, with TRBD2 matching 7 bases. CDR3 length equals 17 residues. In germline, CDR1 is SEHNR, CDR2 FQNEAQ (reference sequence). V was pared by 2 bases and J by 2 bases, with 6 bases of the junction left unmatched. The CDR3, as DNA: TGTGCCAGCAGCTTATGGGACTACCTCGCTGGGGCCAACGTCCTGACTTTC. This encodes CASSLWDYLAGANVLTF. Together with reference TRBV7-9 and TRBJ2-6, the CDR3 gives the full variable domain: DTGVSQNPRHKITKRGQNVTFRCDPISEHNRLYWYRQTLGQGPEFLTYFQNEAQLEKSRLLSDRFSAERPKGSFSTLEIQRTEQGDSAMYLCASSLWDYLAGANVLTFGAGSRLTVL.